The T cell receptor (beta chain) under discussion was sequenced for a study of regulatory T cells in long-lasting Graves disease. The time point is: newly diagnosed GD, antithyroid drugs for less than 3 months. Construction of the TCR library relied on RNA isolated from PBMCs. With EDTA tubes as the receptacles, 7.5 to 9.5 milliliters of peripheral blood were drawn. This clonotype came up many times. Construction of TCR beta libraries relied on iRepertoire HTBI primers and on Arm-PCR targeting CDR3 regions. TCRdb ran MiXCR on the multiplex PCR reads and lists one entry per CDR3 protein. Seen here are fewer than 450,000 distinct CDR3 sequences, approximately 16% observed once, and the top ten hold about 8.3%. This same sample was also taken into another study, of T cells in Graves' hyperthyroidism and ophthalmopathy.

This specimen was peripheral blood mononuclear cells (PBMCs), taken at new diagnosis, from a patient treated with antithyroid drugs. This TCR came from a woman in her forties with Graves disease.

CDR3 sequence: CSARDYGSGLTGELFF. CDR3 in DNA: TGCAGTGCTAGAGATTATGGTAGCGGCCTCACCGGGGAGCTGTTTTTT. J is TRBJ2-2 and V is TRBV20-1, with TRBD2 as a possible D gene (6 bases). Germline V gene lookup returns CDR1 DFQATT and CDR2 SNEGSKA (reference sequence). V dropped 0 bases and J dropped 4 bases, with 15 bases sitting between them. There are 16 residues in the CDR3.